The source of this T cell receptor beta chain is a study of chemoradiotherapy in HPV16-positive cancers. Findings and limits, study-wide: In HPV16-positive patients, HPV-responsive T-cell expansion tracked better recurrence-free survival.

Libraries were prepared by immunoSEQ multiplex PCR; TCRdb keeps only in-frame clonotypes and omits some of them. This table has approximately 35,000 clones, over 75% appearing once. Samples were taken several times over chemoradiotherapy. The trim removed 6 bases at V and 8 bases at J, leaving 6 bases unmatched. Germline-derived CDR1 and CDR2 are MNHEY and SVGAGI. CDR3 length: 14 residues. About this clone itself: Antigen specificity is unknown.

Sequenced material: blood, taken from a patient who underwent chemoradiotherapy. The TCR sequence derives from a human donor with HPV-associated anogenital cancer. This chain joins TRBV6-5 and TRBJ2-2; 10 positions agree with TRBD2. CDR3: CASRTPGLAGELFF. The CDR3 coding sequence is TGTGCCAGCAGAACGCCGGGACTAGCGGGGGAGCTGTTTTTT.